The 3 T cell receptor beta chains below were found in one sample sequenced in a study of T cell changes during pregnancy in multiple sclerosis. The protocol was immunoSEQ multiplex PCR, while the TCRdb copy is restricted to in-frame clones and leaves out a portion. Here the sample spans 25,000 to 35,000 clones, over 85% being singletons. Specimen: CD8+ T cells from peripheral blood mononuclear cells, collected in the first trimester of pregnancy. Receptor source: a female donor with multiple sclerosis, enrolled in a pregnancy study.

This chain links TRBV7-9 with TRBJ1-2, with TRBD1 matching over 7 bases. Germline V lookup: CDR1 SEHNR, CDR2 FQNEAQ (reference sequence). Trimming took 6 bases from V and 6 from J; bases not matched to a gene: 10. The CDR3 spans 14 residues. CDR3 nucleotides: TGTGCCAGCAGGAAAGACGACAGGGCGGATGGCTACACCTTC. This translates into CASRKDDRADGYTF.

V and J are TRBV6-4 and TRBJ2-1; 13 bases line up with TRBD2. The CDR3 has 15 residues. With 3 bases clipped from V and 7 bases from J, the junction kept 3 bases outside the gene matches. From germline, CDR1 is MRHNA and CDR2 SNTAGT. The CDR3 region has the DNA TGTGCCAGCAGTGAAAGACTAGCGGGAGGTAATGAGCAGTTCTTC. Translated, it gives CASSERLAGGNEQFF.

This rearrangement joins TRBV14 to TRBJ2-3, with 7 bases matching TRBD1. Germline V gene data show CDR1 as SGHDN and CDR2 as FVKESK. The V segment lost 5 bases and the J segment 1 base; nucleotides outside the gene matches: 6. This CDR3 is 15 amino acids long. As DNA, the CDR3 is TGTGCCAGCAGCTATACCGGACAGGGCACAGATACGCAGTATTTT. It translates to CASSYTGQGTDTQYF. The entire variable domain, with the rest obtained from reference TRBV14 and TRBJ2-3, is as follows: EAGVTQFPSHSVIEKGQTVTLRCDPISGHDNLYWYRRVMGKEIKFLLHFVKESKQDESGMPNNRFLAERTGGTYSTLKVQPAELEDSGVYFCASSYTGQGTDTQYFGPGTRLTVL.